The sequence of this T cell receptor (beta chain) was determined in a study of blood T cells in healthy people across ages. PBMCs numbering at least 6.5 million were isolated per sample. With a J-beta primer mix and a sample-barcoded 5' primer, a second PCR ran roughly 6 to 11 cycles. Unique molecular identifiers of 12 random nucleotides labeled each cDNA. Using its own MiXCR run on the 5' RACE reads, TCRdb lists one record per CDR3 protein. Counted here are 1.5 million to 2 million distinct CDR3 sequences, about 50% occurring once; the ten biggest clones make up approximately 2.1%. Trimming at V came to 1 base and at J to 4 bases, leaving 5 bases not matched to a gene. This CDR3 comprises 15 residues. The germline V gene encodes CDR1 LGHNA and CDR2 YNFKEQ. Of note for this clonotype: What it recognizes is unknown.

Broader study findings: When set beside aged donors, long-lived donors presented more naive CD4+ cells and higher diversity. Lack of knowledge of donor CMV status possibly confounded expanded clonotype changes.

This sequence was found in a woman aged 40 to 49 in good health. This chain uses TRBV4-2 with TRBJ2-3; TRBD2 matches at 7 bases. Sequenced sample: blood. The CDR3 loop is CASSQVTGGPDTQYF. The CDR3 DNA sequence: TGTGCCAGCAGCCAAGTCACGGGGGGTCCAGATACGCAGTATTTT.